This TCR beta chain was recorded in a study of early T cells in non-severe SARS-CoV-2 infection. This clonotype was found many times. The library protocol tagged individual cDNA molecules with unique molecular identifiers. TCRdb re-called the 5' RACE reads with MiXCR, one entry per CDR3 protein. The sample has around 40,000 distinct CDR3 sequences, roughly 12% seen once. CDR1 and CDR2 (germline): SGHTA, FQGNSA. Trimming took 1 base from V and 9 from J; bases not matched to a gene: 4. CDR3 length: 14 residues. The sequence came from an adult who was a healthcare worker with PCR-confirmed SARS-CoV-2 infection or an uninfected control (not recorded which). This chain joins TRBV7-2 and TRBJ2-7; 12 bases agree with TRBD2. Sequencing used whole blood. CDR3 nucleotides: TGTGCCAGCAGCTTAGGGACTAGCGGGATTGTGCAGTACTTC. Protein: CASSLGTSGIVQYF.